This T cell receptor beta chain derives from a study of graft-versus-host responses after intestinal transplantation. The CDR3 has 14 residues. V shed 3 bases, J shed 5 bases, and the junction held 7 bases outside the gene matches. Germline V lookup: CDR1 SGHNT, CDR2 YYREEE (reference sequence). Profiled with immunoSEQ multiplex PCR; TCRdb holds only in-frame clones, not every one. The table records around 28,000 clones, around four fifths of them present only once. This receptor was taken from a human patient who received an intestinal transplant, so some T cells may come from the graft donor. This rearrangement joins TRBV5-4 to TRBJ2-7, with 8 bases fitting TRBD1. The material was PBMCs, obtained approximately 28 days after intestinal transplant. This chain's CDR3 is CASSSETGVDEQYF. Here the CDR3 DNA reads TGTGCCAGCAGCTCGGAGACAGGGGTGGACGAGCAGTACTTC.